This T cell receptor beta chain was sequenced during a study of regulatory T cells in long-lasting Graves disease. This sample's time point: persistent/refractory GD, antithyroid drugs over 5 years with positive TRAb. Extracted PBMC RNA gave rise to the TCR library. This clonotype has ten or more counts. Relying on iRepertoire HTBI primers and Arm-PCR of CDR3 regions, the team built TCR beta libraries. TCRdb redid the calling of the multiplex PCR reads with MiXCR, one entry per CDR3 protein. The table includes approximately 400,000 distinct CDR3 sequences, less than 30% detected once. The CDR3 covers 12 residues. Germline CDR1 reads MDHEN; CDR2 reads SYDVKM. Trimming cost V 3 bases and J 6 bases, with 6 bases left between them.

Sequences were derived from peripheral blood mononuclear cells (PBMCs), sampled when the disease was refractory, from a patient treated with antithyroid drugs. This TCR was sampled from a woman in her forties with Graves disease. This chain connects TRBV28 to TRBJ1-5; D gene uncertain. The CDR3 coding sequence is TGTGCCAGCAGTTTGGACGGTCAGCCCCAGCATTTT. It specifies CASSLDGQPQHF.